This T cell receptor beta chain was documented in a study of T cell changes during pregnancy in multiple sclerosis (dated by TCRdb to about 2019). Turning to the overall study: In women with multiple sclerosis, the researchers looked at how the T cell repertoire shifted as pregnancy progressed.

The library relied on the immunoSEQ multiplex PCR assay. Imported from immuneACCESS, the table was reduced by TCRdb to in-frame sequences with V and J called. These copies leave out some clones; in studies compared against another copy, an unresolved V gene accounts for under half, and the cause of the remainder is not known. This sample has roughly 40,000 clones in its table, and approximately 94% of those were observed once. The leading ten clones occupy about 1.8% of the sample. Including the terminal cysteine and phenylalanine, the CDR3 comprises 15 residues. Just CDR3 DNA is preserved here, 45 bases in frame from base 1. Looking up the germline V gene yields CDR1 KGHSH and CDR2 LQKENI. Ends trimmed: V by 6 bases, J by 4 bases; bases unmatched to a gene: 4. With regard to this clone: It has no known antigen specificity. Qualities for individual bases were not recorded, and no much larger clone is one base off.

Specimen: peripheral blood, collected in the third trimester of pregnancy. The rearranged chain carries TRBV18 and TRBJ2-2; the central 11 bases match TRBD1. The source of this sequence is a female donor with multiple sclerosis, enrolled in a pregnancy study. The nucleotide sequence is TGTGCCAGCTCGGACGGGACAGGGGGCACCGGGGAGCTGTTTTTT. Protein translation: CASSDGTGGTGELFF.